What follows are 25 T cell receptor beta chains derived from one specimen sequenced in a study of blood T cell repertoires in COVID-19. The repertoire was sequenced with immunoSEQ multiplex PCR; TCRdb's copy has only in-frame clones and lacks some. The sample carries roughly 170,000 clones, about 87% recorded once. The sample was peripheral blood. Receptor source: a man aged 55 to 70 with acute or convalescent COVID-19.

J is TRBJ2-3 and V is TRBV5-4; a weak D match, TRBD2 (6 bases). The CDR3 sequence is 15 residues long. The V and J ends lost 2 bases and 3 bases respectively, with 13 bases between them. The germline CDR1 and CDR2 sequences are SGHNT and YYREEE (reference sequence). CDR3 bases: TGTGCCAGCAGCTTAGGGACTGATCCAACAGATACGCAGTATTTT. Encoded protein: CASSLGTDPTDTQYF.

This chain connects TRBV5-1 to TRBJ2-3, with TRBD2 as a possible D gene (7 bases). Between the trimmed V and J ends, which lost 6 bases and 5 bases, there was a span of 16 bases. The CDR3 totals 14 residues. In germline, CDR1 is SGHRS, CDR2 YFSETQ. CDR3 residues: CASTQGGGVDTQYF. Here the CDR3 DNA reads TGCGCCAGCACACAAGGGGGGGGCGTAGATACGCAGTATTTT.

The CDR3 nucleotides read TGCGCCAGCAGCTTGGAGGAGGGGCGCGGGACTGAAGCTTTCTTT. Its translation is CASSLEEGRGTEAFF. The rearrangement joins TRBV5-1 to TRBJ1-1; D perhaps matches TRBD1 (5 bases). Germline loops: CDR1 SGHRS, CDR2 YFSETQ. V was pared by 0 bases and J by 5 bases, with 14 bases between. The CDR3 sequence is 15 residues long. Full variable domain (missing parts from reference TRBV5-1 and TRBJ1-1): KAGVTQTPRYLIKTRGQQVTLSCSPISGHRSVSWYQQTPGQGLQFLFEYFSETQRNKGNFPGRFSGRQFSNSRSEMNVSTLELGDSALYLCASSLEEGRGTEAFFGQGTRLTVV.

This rearrangement joins TRBV6-1 to TRBJ1-5; D is unresolved. Germline CDR1 and CDR2: MNHNS and SASEGT. Trimming stripped 3 bases from V and 2 bases from J, with 8 bases between. The CDR3 consists of 14 residues. CDR3 sequence: CASSEWGGNQPQHF. The CDR3 bases are TGTGCCAGCAGTGAGTGGGGAGGCAATCAGCCCCAGCATTTT.

For the CDR3, the DNA is TGCAGCTTCTCACAGGGTCCCTATGGCTACACCTTC. Its translation is CSFSQGPYGYTF. V and J are TRBV29-1 and TRBJ1-2, with D tentatively TRBD1 (6 bases). Trimming shortened V by 8 bases and J by 4 bases, and 14 bases separated the two germline ends. Germline V gene sequence: CDR1 SQVTM, CDR2 ANQGSEA. This CDR3 comprises 12 residues.

This sequence joins TRBV7-6 and TRBJ2-5; 8 nucleotides agree with TRBD2. Germline lookup yields CDR1 SGHVS and CDR2 FNYEAQ. Trimming removed 1 base from V and 2 bases from J; junction bases left unmatched: 3. The CDR3 spans 15 residues. CDR3 loop: CASSLGGGRQETQYF. CDR3 bases: TGTGCCAGCAGCTTAGGCGGGGGGAGACAAGAGACCCAGTACTTC.

As for this clone: The junction departs from the called germline gene at one end, perhaps through a read error. The rearrangement uses TRBV5-4 and TRBJ2-1; 9 nucleotides line up with TRBD1. The CDR3 is 14 amino acids. The V gene's germline CDR1 is SGHNT and CDR2 YYREEE (reference sequence). As DNA, the CDR3 is TGTGCCAGCAGCTTGGCCGACAGGGGGATGAGCGCCCTCTTC. Its translation is CASSLADRGMSALF.

This clone has just a few counts. The gene calls are TRBV5-8 and TRBJ1-1, with 9 positions matching TRBD1. CDR1 is SGHTS, CDR2 YDEGEE, per germline. The CDR3 is made up of 15 amino acids. Germline trimming cut 5 bases from V and 0 bases from J; bases unmatched to any gene: 5. The CDR3 sequence: CASRTGQGVNTEAFF. The CDR3 DNA sequence: TGTGCCAGCAGGACGGGACAGGGTGTGAACACTGAAGCTTTCTTT.

The chain combines TRBV7-2 with TRBJ2-1, with D unresolved. Per the germline V gene, CDR1 is SGHTA and CDR2 is FQGNSA. The CDR3 covers 13 residues. Trimming pared 3 bases from V and 2 bases from J, leaving 5 bases between. The CDR3 loop is CASSFIAYNEQFF. In DNA, the CDR3 is TGTGCCAGCAGCTTTATAGCCTACAATGAGCAGTTCTTC.

This clone has a handful of counts. The chain couples TRBV2 to TRBJ2-1, with 8 bases aligning to TRBD2. The J segment lost 7 bases and the V segment lost 5 bases, leaving 10 bases of the junction unmatched. From germline, CDR1 is SNHLY and CDR2 FYNNEI. There are 15 residues in the CDR3. CDR3 in DNA: TGTGCCAGCAGTCCCCCGGGGGGGCTGAGGAATGAGCAGTTCTTC. Encoded protein: CASSPPGGLRNEQFF.

This CDR3 reads CASSPNRGGTGELFF. CDR3 bases: TGTGCCAGCAGCCCTAACAGGGGAGGCACCGGGGAGCTGTTTTTT. This sequence joins TRBV7-3 and TRBJ2-2, with D possibly being TRBD1 (7 bases). Trimming stripped 5 bases from V and 4 bases from J, with 14 bases between. CDR3 length equals 15 residues. Germline CDR1 is SGHTA and CDR2 is FQGTGA.

Only one count was recorded for this clone. V and J are TRBV4-1 and TRBJ2-3; 7 bases match TRBD2. The CDR3 spans 19 residues. Germline V gene data show CDR1 as MGHRA and CDR2 as YSYEKL. V trimming: 0 bases; J trimming: 0 bases; junction bases outside the gene matches: 12. The CDR3 nucleotides read TGCGCCAGCAGCCAAGATTTGGGGCTAGCGGTGGATAGCACAGATACGCAGTATTTT. Translated: CASSQDLGLAVDSTDTQYF.

This chain links TRBV24-1 with TRBJ1-5; TRBD1 matches 7 bases. Germline values: CDR1 KGHDR, CDR2 SFDVKD. The CDR3 is 16 residues long. J lost 4 bases, V lost 3 bases, and 8 bases had no gene match. CDR3 sequence (DNA): TGTGCCACCAGTGATCAGACAGGGTTCGCAAATCAGCCCCAGCATTTT. Residues: CATSDQTGFANQPQHF.

The V gene is TRBV10-2, the J gene TRBJ2-2; tentatively, D is TRBD1 (5 bases). There are 13 residues in the CDR3. The germline V gene encodes CDR1 WSHSY and CDR2 SAAADI. V gave up 2 bases and J gave up 6 bases, with 7 bases separating them. The CDR3 region has the DNA TGCGCCAGCAGTGAGCAGGGTGCCGGGGAGCTGTTTTTT. Protein product: CASSEQGAGELFF.

V gene TRBV30 combines with J gene TRBJ1-1; D call uncertain. With 4 bases removed from V and 6 bases from J, the gap between germline ends came to 15 bases. Germline values: CDR1 GTSNPN, CDR2 SVGIG (reference sequence). This CDR3 is 13 amino acids long. This CDR3 reads CAWTPGLNSEAFF. CDR3 coding DNA: TGTGCCTGGACCCCTGGACTCAACTCTGAAGCTTTCTTT. Complete variable domain (other parts from reference TRBV30 and TRBJ1-1): SQTIHQWPATLVQPVGSPLSLECTVEGTSNPNLYWYRQAAGRGLQLLFYSVGIGQISSEVPQNLSASRPQDRQFILSSKKLLLSDSGFYLCAWTPGLNSEAFFGQGTRLTVV.

The chain is built from TRBV7-4 and TRBJ2-7; TRBD2 might be the D (6 bases). The CDR3 has 17 residues. Trimming pared 5 bases from V and 4 bases from J, leaving 24 bases between. CDR1 is SGHVT, CDR2 SQSDAQ, per germline. CDR3 DNA sequence: TGTGCCAGCAGCAGGGGCCCGGCTAGCGAGTTTACTTACGAGCAGTACTTC. It translates to CASSRGPASEFTYEQYF.

V gene TRBV25-1 combines with J gene TRBJ1-1, with D tentatively TRBD1 (5 bases). Germline CDR1 MGHDK, CDR2 SYGVNS. V was shortened by 1 base and J by 4 bases, with 16 bases between the two germline ends. The length of the CDR3 is 16 residues. CDR3 amino acids: CASSESGAGIGTEAFF. As DNA, the CDR3 is TGTGCCAGCAGTGAATCCGGTGCAGGGATCGGCACTGAAGCTTTCTTT.

The J gene is TRBJ1-1, the V gene TRBV7-9; D is undetermined. The CDR3 loop spans 14 amino acids. V lost 5 bases to trimming and J lost 1 base, with 11 bases between them. CDR1 and CDR2 from the germline V gene are SEHNR and FQNEAQ (reference sequence). CDR3 protein: CASSVTVTNTEAFF. The CDR3 DNA follows: TGTGCCAGCAGCGTCACGGTCACGAACACTGAAGCTTTCTTT.

This rearrangement joins TRBV11-2 to TRBJ2-5, with 7 positions matching TRBD1. Germline loops: CDR1 SGHAT, CDR2 FQNNGV. The CDR3 is made up of 15 amino acids. Trimming removed 3 bases from V and 7 bases from J; junction bases left unmatched: 11. The CDR3 nucleotides are TGTGCCAGCAGCTTCCCGGGACAGCGCTTCGGGACCCAGTACTTC. Its protein is CASSFPGQRFGTQYF.

As DNA, the CDR3 is TGTGCCACCAGTGATTCGCGAGCGGGGTCCTACAATGAGCAGTTCTTC. Protein sequence: CATSDSRAGSYNEQFF. The chain combines TRBV24-1 with TRBJ2-1, with TRBD2 matching over 7 bases. The ends lost 2 bases at V and 1 base at J; junction bases unmatched: 4. CDR3 length: 16 residues. Germline-derived CDR1 and CDR2 are KGHDR and SFDVKD.

The chain recombines TRBV24-1 with TRBJ2-1; no firm D call. The CDR3 has 15 residues. Trimming removed 0 bases from V and 4 bases from J, with 9 bases in between. CDR1 and CDR2 (germline): KGHDR, SFDVKD. The CDR3 DNA reads as TGTGCCACCAGTGATTTGGAGCTCCCGTACAATGAGCAGTTCTTC. It encodes CATSDLELPYNEQFF.

The gene calls are TRBV10-3 and TRBJ1-5, with a possible D match to TRBD1 (5 bases). Germline CDR1 reads ENHRY; CDR2 reads SYGVKD. The germline V and J ends were trimmed by 0 bases and 0 bases, with 12 bases remaining between them. The CDR3 sequence is 17 residues long. The CDR3 spells CAISESRDSNSNQPQHF. The DNA of the CDR3 is TGTGCCATCAGTGAGTCGAGGGACTCTAATAGCAATCAGCCCCAGCATTTT.

The CDR3 sequence is CASSLPTGGNSPLHF. CDR3 in DNA: TGTGCCAGCAGCCTGCCGACAGGGGGGAATTCACCCCTCCACTTT. V gene TRBV5-4 combines with J gene TRBJ1-6; 9 bases align to TRBD1. Germline CDR1 and CDR2: SGHNT and YYREEE (reference sequence). The CDR3 covers 15 residues. With V trimmed by 4 bases and J by 7 bases, 6 bases remained unmatched.

The genes are TRBV6-5 and TRBJ2-3; D not resolved. The CDR3 covers 13 residues. From germline, CDR1 is MNHEY and CDR2 SVGAGI. V lost 2 bases, J lost 2 bases, and 5 bases lay in between. CDR3 in amino acids: CASSYTYTDTQYF. The CDR3 coding sequence is TGTGCCAGCAGTTACACTTACACAGATACGCAGTATTTT.

V and J are TRBV11-3 and TRBJ2-7, with a possible D match to TRBD1 (6 bases). The V and J ends lost 5 bases and 0 bases respectively, with 11 bases between them. The CDR3 covers 14 residues. CDR1 SGHNT and CDR2 YENEEA come from the germline V gene. The CDR3 loop is CASSQDSYSYEQYF. CDR3 bases: TGTGCCAGCAGCCAGGACAGTTACTCCTACGAGCAGTACTTC.